This TCR beta chain was captured by sequencing in a study of CD8 T cell repertoires and HIV-1 epitope variants. Across the whole study: Separate wells received one of Twenty-five Gag or Nef variant peptides. Controls were a CMV, EBV and flu peptide pool, Ebola AY9 negative control, and no-peptide well. Epitopes were three Gag families plus Nef HW9 and YT9. Enriched T cells were co-cultured with equal numbers of autologous T cell-negative antigen-presenting cells.

A remark on this clone: Antigen: not known.

Assay: immunoSEQ multiplex PCR; the TCRdb copy retains only in-frame clones and omits some. The sample shows around 5,000 clones, around two thirds of them seen only once. This CDR3 spans 15 amino acids. From germline, CDR1 is MNHEY and CDR2 SMNVEV (reference sequence). V was pared by 5 bases and J by 6 bases, with 16 bases between. The sample comprised cultured CD8+ T cells derived from PBMCs. The V and J genes are TRBV27 and TRBJ1-4; D perhaps matches TRBD1 (6 bases). The receptor was derived from a male donor with HIV. As DNA, the CDR3 is TGTGCCAGCAGTCCTTGGACAGATGAGGATGAAAAACTGTTTTTT. This codes for CASSPWTDEDEKLFF.